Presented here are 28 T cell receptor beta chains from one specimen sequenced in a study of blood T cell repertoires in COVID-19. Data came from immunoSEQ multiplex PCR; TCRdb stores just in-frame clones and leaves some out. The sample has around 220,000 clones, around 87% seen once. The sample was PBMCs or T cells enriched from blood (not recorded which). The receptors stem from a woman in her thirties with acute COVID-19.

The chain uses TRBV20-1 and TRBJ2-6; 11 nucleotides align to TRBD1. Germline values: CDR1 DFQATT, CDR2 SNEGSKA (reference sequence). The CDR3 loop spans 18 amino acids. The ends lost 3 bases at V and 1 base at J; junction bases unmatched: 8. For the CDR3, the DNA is TGCAGTGCTAGTTCTTCCGGGACAGGGGGATCTGGGGCCAACGTCCTGACTTTC. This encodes CSASSSGTGGSGANVLTF.

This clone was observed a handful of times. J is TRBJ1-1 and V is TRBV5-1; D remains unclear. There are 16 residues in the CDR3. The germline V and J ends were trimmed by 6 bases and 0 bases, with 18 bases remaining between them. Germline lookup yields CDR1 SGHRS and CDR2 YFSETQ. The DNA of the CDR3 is TGCGCCAGCAAGTACGGGGTGCCGGCGGTGAACACTGAAGCTTTCTTT. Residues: CASKYGVPAVNTEAFF.

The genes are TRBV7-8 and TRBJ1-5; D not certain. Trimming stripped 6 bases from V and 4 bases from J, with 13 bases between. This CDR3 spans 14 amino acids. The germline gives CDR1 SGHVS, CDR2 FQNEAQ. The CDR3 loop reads CASSPDGVNQPQHF. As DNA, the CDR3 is TGTGCCAGCAGTCCTGACGGGGTAAATCAGCCCCAGCATTTT.

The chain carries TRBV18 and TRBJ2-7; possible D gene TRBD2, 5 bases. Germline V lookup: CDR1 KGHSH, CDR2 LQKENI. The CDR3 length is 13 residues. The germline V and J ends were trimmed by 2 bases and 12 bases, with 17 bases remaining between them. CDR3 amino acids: CASSPVRGWVGYF. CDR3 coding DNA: TGTGCCAGCTCACCAGTTCGAGGGTGGGTCGGGTACTTC.

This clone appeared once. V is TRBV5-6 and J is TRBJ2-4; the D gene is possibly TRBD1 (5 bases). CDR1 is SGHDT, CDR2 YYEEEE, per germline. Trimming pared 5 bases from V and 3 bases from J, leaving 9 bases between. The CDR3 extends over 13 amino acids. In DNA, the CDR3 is TGTGCCAGCAGTTTGACAGACAAAAACATTCAGTACTTC. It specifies CASSLTDKNIQYF.

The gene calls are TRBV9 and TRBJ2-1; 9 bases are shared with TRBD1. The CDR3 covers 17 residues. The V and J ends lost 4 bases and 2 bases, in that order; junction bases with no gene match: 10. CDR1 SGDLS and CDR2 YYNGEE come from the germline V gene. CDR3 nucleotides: TGTGCCAGCAGCCCAAGCAGGACAGGGGAAACCTACAATGAGCAGTTCTTC. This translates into CASSPSRTGETYNEQFF. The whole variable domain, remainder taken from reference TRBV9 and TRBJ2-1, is DSGVTQTPKHLITATGQRVTLRCSPRSGDLSVYWYQQSLDQGLQFLIQYYNGEERAKGNILERFSAQQFPDLHSELNLSSLELGDSALYFCASSPSRTGETYNEQFFGPGTRLTVL.

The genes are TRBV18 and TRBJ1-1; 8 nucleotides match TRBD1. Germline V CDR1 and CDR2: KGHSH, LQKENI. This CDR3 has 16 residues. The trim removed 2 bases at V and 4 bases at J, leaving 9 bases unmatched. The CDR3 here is CASSPGTGFSGTEAFF. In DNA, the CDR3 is TGTGCCAGCTCACCAGGGACAGGCTTTTCTGGCACTGAAGCTTTCTTT.

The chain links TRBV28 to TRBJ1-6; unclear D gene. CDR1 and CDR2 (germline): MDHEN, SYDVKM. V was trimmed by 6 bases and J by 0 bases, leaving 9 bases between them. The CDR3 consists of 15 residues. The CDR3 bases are TGTGCCAGCAGCGACATAGGCTCCTATAATTCACCCCTCCACTTT. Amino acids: CASSDIGSYNSPLHF.

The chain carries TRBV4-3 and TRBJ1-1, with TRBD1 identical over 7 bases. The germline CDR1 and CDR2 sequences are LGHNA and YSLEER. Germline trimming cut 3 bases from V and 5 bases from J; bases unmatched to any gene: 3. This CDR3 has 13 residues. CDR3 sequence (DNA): TGCGCCAGCAGCCAGGGACAGTATACTGAAGCTTTCTTT. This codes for CASSQGQYTEAFF.

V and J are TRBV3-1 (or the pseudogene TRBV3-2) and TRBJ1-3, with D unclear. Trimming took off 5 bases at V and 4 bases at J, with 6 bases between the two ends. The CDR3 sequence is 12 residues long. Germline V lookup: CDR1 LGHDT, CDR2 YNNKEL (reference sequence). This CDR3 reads CASSSRGNTIYF. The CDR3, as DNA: TGTGCCAGCAGCTCCAGGGGAAACACCATATATTTT.

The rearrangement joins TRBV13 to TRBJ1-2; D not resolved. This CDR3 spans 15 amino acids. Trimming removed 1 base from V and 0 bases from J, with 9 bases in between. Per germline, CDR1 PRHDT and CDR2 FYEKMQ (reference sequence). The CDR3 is CASSLERGANYGYTF. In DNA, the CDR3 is TGTGCCAGCAGCTTAGAACGGGGAGCTAACTATGGCTACACCTTC.

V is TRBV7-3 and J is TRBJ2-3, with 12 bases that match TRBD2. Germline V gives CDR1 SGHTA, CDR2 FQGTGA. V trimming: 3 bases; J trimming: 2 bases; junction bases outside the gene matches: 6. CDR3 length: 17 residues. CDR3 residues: CASSFLAGGTTTDTQYF. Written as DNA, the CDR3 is TGTGCCAGCAGCTTCCTAGCGGGAGGGACCACCACAGATACGCAGTATTTT.

The CDR3 nucleotides are TGTGCCAGCTCACAGGACGGGAGCTCCTACGAGCAGTACTTC. Translated, it gives CASSQDGSSYEQYF. The chain uses TRBV18 and TRBJ2-7; weak D call: TRBD2 (6 bases). V gave up 4 bases and J gave up 0 bases, with 10 bases separating them. Germline V gene lookup returns CDR1 KGHSH and CDR2 LQKENI. The CDR3 spans 14 residues. Supplemented by reference TRBV18 and TRBJ2-7, the full variable domain reads NAGVMQNPRHLVRRRGQEARLRCSPMKGHSHVYWYRQLPEEGLKFMVYLQKENIIDESGMPKERFSAEFPKEGPSILRIQQVVRGDSAAYFCASSQDGSSYEQYFGPGTRLTVT.

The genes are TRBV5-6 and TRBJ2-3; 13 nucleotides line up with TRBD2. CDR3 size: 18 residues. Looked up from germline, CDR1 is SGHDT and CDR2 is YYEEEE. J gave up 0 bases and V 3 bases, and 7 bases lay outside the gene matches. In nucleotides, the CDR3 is TGTGCCAGCAGCTCGGAGGGGACTAGCGGGACTAGCACAGATACGCAGTATTTT. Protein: CASSSEGTSGTSTDTQYF.

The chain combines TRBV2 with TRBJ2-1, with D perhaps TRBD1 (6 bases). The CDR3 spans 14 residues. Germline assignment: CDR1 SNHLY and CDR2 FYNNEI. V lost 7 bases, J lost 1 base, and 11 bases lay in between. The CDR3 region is CASKQGSSYNEQFF. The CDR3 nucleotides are TGTGCCAGCAAGCAGGGGAGTTCCTACAATGAGCAGTTCTTC.

This chain's CDR3 is CAPLPYNQPQHF. The CDR3 nucleotides are TGTGCCCCACTGCCGTATAATCAGCCCCAGCATTTT. This rearrangement joins TRBV24-1 to TRBJ1-5; D remains unclear. The germline V gene has CDR1 KGHDR and CDR2 SFDVKD. The CDR3 covers 12 residues. Trimming stripped 12 bases from V and 4 bases from J, with 12 bases between.

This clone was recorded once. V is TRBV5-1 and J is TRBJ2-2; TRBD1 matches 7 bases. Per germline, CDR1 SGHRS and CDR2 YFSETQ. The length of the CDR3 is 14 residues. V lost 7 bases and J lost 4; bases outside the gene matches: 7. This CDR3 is CASGQGVTTGELFF. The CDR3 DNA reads TGCGCCAGCGGGCAGGGGGTTACCACCGGGGAGCTGTTTTTT.

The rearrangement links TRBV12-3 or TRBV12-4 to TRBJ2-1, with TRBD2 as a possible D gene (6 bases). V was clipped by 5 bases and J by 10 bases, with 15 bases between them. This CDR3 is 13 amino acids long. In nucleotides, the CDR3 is TGTGCCAGCAGTCCAGAGACGGGGGTGGAGCAGTTCTTC. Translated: CASSPETGVEQFF.

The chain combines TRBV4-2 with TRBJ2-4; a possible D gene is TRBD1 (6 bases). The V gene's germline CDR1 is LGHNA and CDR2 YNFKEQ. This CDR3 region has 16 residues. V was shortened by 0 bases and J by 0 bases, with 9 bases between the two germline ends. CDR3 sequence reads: CASSQETGIAKNIQYF. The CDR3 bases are TGTGCCAGCAGCCAAGAAACAGGGATAGCCAAAAACATTCAGTACTTC.

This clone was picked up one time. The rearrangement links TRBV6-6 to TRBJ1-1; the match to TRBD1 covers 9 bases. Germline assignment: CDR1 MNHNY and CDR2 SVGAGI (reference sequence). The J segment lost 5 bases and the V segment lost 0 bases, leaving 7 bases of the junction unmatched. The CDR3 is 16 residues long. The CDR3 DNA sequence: TGTGCCAGCAGTTACTCAGCGACAGGGGGGGAGACTGAAGCTTTCTTT. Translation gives CASSYSATGGETEAFF.

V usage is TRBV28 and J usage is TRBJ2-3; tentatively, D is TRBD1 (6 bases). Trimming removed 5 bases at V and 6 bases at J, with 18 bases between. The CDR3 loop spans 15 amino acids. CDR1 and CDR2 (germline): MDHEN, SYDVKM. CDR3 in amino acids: CASSATNRDRDTQYF. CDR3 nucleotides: TGTGCCAGCAGTGCAACCAACAGGGATAGGGATACGCAGTATTTT.

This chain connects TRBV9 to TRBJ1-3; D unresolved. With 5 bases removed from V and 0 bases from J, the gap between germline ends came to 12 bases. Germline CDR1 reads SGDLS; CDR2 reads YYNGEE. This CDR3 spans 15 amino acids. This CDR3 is CASSEHSNSGNTIYF. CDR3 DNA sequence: TGTGCCAGCAGTGAACACAGTAACTCTGGAAACACCATATATTTT.

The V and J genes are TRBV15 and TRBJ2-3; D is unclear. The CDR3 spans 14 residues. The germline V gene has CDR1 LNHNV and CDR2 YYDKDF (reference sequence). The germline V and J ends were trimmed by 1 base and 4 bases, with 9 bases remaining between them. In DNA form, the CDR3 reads TGTGCCACCAGCAGAGTGACTGAGCCAGATACGCAGTATTTT. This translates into CATSRVTEPDTQYF.

CDR3 in amino acids: CASSYLGQGLAKNIQYF. In DNA, the CDR3 is TGTGCCAGCAGTTACCTCGGACAGGGCTTAGCCAAAAACATTCAGTACTTC. This chain uses TRBV6-2 or TRBV6-3 with TRBJ2-4; TRBD1 aligns across 8 bases. V was clipped by 2 bases and J by 0 bases; unmatched bases: 6. CDR1 is MNHEY, CDR2 SVGEGT, per germline. CDR3 length: 17 amino acids.

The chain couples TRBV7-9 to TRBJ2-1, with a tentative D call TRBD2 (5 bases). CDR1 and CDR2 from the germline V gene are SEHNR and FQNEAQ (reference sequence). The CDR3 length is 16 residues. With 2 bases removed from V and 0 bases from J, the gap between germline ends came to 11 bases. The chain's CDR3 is CASSLRLTSSYNEQFF. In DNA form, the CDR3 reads TGTGCCAGCAGCTTACGACTTACTAGCTCCTACAATGAGCAGTTCTTC.

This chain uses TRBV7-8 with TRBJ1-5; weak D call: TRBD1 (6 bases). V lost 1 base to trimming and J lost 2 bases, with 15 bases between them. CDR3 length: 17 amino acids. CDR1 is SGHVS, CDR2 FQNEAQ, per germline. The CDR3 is CASSLDRWGGGNQPQHF. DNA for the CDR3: TGTGCCAGCAGCTTAGACCGGTGGGGGGGCGGCAATCAGCCCCAGCATTTT.

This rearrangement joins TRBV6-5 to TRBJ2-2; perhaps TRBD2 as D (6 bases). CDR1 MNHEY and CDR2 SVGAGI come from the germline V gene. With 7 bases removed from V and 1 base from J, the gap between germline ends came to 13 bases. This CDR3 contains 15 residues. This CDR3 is CASNRWGVNTGELFF. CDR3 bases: TGTGCCAGCAATCGGTGGGGGGTGAACACCGGGGAGCTGTTTTTT.

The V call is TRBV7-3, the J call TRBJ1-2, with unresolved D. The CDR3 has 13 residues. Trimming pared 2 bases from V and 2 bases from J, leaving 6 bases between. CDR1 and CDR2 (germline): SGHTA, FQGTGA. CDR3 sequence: CASSLGQNYGYTF. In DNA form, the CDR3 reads TGTGCCAGCAGCTTAGGCCAGAACTATGGCTACACCTTC. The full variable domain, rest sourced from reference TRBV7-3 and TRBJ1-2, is GAGVSQTPSNKVTEKGKYVELRCDPISGHTALYWYRQSLGQGPEFLIYFQGTGAADDSGLPNDRFFAVRPEGSVSTLKIQRTERGDSAVYLCASSLGQNYGYTFGSGTRLTVV.